Listed below are T cell receptor beta chains from one sample, sequenced in a study of cytomegalovirus exposure and HLA in healthy donors. Some clones are missing from TCRdb's copy, which holds only in-frame ones; the method was immunoSEQ multiplex PCR. The sample shows about 160,000 clones, roughly 80% of them seen only once. Sequenced input: PBMCs. The receptors derive from a male donor in good health and CMV-seropositive. Each CDR3 is given with its conserved first and last residue. Each record gives: J gene, CDR3 length, V gene, clone size, D gene, CDR3 protein, CDR3 DNA. A D gene is named only where the DNA matches it firmly. Expanded clones get a size class; other rows say once, few or many, or leave the size out.

TRBJ1-1 15 TRBV7-8 NA NA CASREDLLVNTEAFF TGTGCCAGCAGGGAGGACCTCCTTGTGAACACTGAAGCTTTCTTT
TRBJ2-1 15 TRBV10-3 NA NA CAIPPGLGGYNEQFF TGTGCCATCCCTCCAGGGCTTGGCGGTTACAATGAGCAGTTCTTC
TRBJ2-5 14 TRBV18 once TRBD2 CASSPGTSGETQYF TGTGCCAGCTCACCGGGGACTAGCGGGGAGACCCAGTACTTC
TRBJ1-1 14 TRBV19 NA NA CASAGRGYDTEAFF TGTGCCAGCGCAGGGAGGGGGTATGACACTGAAGCTTTCTTT
TRBJ1-4 13 TRBV4-3 NA NA CASSQALLGKLFF TGCGCCAGCAGCCAAGCCCTCCTCGGAAAACTGTTTTTT
TRBJ2-1 16 TRBV6-1 NA NA CASSETPPPSYNEQFF TGTGCCAGCAGTGAAACTCCCCCCCCCTCCTACAATGAGCAGTTCTTC
TRBJ2-3 13 TRBV10-1 once TRBD2 CASSLAGEDTQYF TGCGCCAGCAGTTTAGCGGGGGAAGATACGCAGTATTTT
TRBJ2-1 14 TRBV10-3 few TRBD1 CAIRTGTGRNEQFF TGTGCCATCAGGACCGGGACAGGGCGTAATGAGCAGTTCTTC
TRBJ1-2 16 TRBV5-1 NA NA CASSLATRQPLGGYTF TGCGCCAGCAGCTTGGCCACGCGACAGCCCCTCGGCGGCTACACCTTC
TRBJ1-1 16 TRBV28 few TRBD1 CASSPPLGQGHTEAFF TGTGCCAGCAGTCCTCCATTGGGACAGGGGCACACTGAAGCTTTCTTT
TRBJ2-1 15 TRBV25-1 NA NA CASSASGRLYNEQFF TGTGCCAGCAGTGCCTCGGGGAGGCTCTACAATGAGCAGTTCTTC
TRBJ1-6 18 TRBV6-1 NA TRBD1 CASSEPTISGGENSPLHF TGTGCCAGCAGTGAACCCACTATATCAGGGGGCGAAAATTCACCCCTCCACTTT
TRBJ2-5 13 TRBV28 few NA CASGLYEAETQYF TGTGCCAGCGGCCTCTACGAGGCGGAGACCCAGTACTTC
TRBJ2-3 15 TRBV7-8 NA TRBD2 CASSLSGGTTDTQYF TGTGCCAGCAGCTTAAGCGGGGGGACTACAGATACGCAGTATTTT
TRBJ2-7 14 TRBV7-2 NA TRBD1 CASSMGQGQGEQYF TGTGCCAGCAGCATGGGACAGGGTCAGGGCGAGCAGTACTTC
TRBJ2-7 13 TRBV7-2 NA NA CASSPEDYYEQYF TGTGCCAGCAGTCCCGAGGATTACTACGAGCAGTACTTC
TRBJ2-3 16 TRBV5-1 NA TRBD2 CASSPSTSGGRDTQYF TGCGCCAGCAGCCCTAGTACCAGCGGGGGGCGGGATACGCAGTATTTT
TRBJ1-2 13 TRBV28 NA NA CASSVTGNYGYTF TGTGCCAGCAGTGTCACAGGGAACTATGGCTACACCTTC
TRBJ2-5 15 TRBV7-7 NA NA CASSLALGHRETQYF TGTGCCAGCAGCTTAGCCTTGGGACACCGAGAGACCCAGTACTTC
TRBJ1-2 13 TRBV7-9 NA NA CASTLGQYYGYTF TGTGCCAGCACCCTGGGCCAGTACTATGGCTACACCTTC
TRBJ1-2 11 TRBV2 NA NA CASIENYGYTF TGTGCCAGCATAGAAAACTATGGCTACACCTTC
TRBJ2-1 13 TRBV6-5 NA TRBD1 CASTRTGGHEQFF TGTGCCAGCACTAGGACAGGGGGCCATGAGCAGTTCTTC
TRBJ2-1 17 TRBV7-2 NA TRBD2 CASSLALAGRTYNEQFF TGTGCCAGCAGCTTAGCCCTAGCGGGAAGAACCTACAATGAGCAGTTCTTC
TRBJ2-1 15 TRBV9 NA NA CASSVATPLGNEQFF TGTGCCAGCAGCGTAGCGACTCCCCTCGGCAATGAGCAGTTCTTC
TRBJ1-5 13 TRBV18 once NA CASSALGDQPQHF TGTGCCAGCTCCGCTCTCGGGGATCAGCCCCAGCATTTT
TRBJ2-3 17 TRBV5-4 NA TRBD1 CASRSGTGGAGWDTQYF TGTGCCAGCAGGTCCGGGACAGGGGGCGCCGGTTGGGATACGCAGTATTTT